A selection of T cell receptor beta chains follows, all from one sample in a study of CD8 T cells in ankylosing spondylitis. TCRdb recomputed calls from the 5' RACE reads with MiXCR, one row per CDR3 protein. The repertoire consists of over 400,000 distinct CDR3 sequences, with roughly a quarter occurring once and the leading ten covering about 0.92%. Sequencing was carried out using blood, either unsorted or a sorted T cell fraction (not recorded which). These receptors were collected from a male donor with ankylosing spondylitis. Both conserved end residues are part of each CDR3. The D gene is left open where the match is weak. The size field is filled for only some rows; it gives once, few, many or a size class.

length,D,V,size,J,DNA,CDR3
14,-,TRBV20-1,-,TRBJ2-7,TGCAGTGCTAGCCGAGCCCTCCCCCCCTACGAGCAGTACTTC,CSASRALPPYEQYF
14,-,TRBV10-1,-,TRBJ2-6,TGCGCCAGCAGTGAACGTACTGGGGCCAACGTCCTGACTTTC,CASSERTGANVLTF
15,TRBD2,TRBV4-2,-,TRBJ2-1,TGTGCCAGCAGCCAAGATAGCGGGAGGCTAGGTGAGCAGTTCTTC,CASSQDSGRLGEQFF
13,TRBD2,TRBV20-1,-,TRBJ2-3,TGCAGTGAAAGCGGGAGTGGCACAGATACGCAGTATTTT,CSESGSGTDTQYF
16,TRBD2,TRBV20-1,few,TRBJ2-1,TGCAGTGCTTTTTGGCCGGGACTAGCGGGCTACAATGAGCAGTTCTTC,CSAFWPGLAGYNEQFF
16,TRBD1,TRBV20-1,once,TRBJ2-2,TGCAGTGCTAGAGATCTAAGAGGACAGGCTGCCGGGGAGCTGTTTTTT,CSARDLRGQAAGELFF
15,TRBD2,TRBV20-1,few,TRBJ2-3,TGCAGTGCTAGAGCTAGCGGGAGGACGGCAGATACGCAGTATTTT,CSARASGRTADTQYF
12,-,TRBV18,few,TRBJ1-5,TGTGCCAGCTCACCCGATTTAGGGCCCCAGCATTTT,CASSPDLGPQHF
15,-,TRBV3-1,-,TRBJ2-2,TGTGCCAGCAGCCAAGATCTCAGCTACACCGGGGAGCTGTTTTTT,CASSQDLSYTGELFF
16,TRBD2,TRBV10-3,few,TRBJ2-1,TGTGCCATCAGTGAGGCTAGCGGGAGATCCTACAATGAGCAGTTCTTC,CAISEASGRSYNEQFF
14,-,TRBV12-3/TRBV12-4,many,TRBJ2-7,TGTGCCAGCACCGTAATACTAGCCGGCGGGGAGCAGTACTTC,CASTVILAGGEQYF
16,TRBD2,TRBV11-2,-,TRBJ2-3,TGTGCCAGCAGCCGAAAACCTAGCGGACCAACAGATACGCAGTATTTT,CASSRKPSGPTDTQYF
17,TRBD2,TRBV19,-,TRBJ2-2,TGTGCCAGTAGCGCGACTAGCGGGAGGCTTGGCACCGGGGAGCTGTTTTTT,CASSATSGRLGTGELFF
14,TRBD2,TRBV20-1,few,TRBJ2-3,TGCAGTGCTAGACAAGGCGGGAGAGGAGATACGCAGTATTTT,CSARQGGRGDTQYF
17,TRBD2,TRBV18,few,TRBJ2-3,TGTGCCAGCTCACCATCGGGTTGGCGGGAGTCAGGAGATACGCAGTATTTT,CASSPSGWRESGDTQYF
13,-,TRBV3-1,many,TRBJ2-1,TGTGCCAGCAGCCTACGAGGAGGCAATGAGCAGTTCTTC,CASSLRGGNEQFF
16,TRBD1,TRBV5-5,-,TRBJ2-1,TGTGCCAGCAGCTTGTCCTGGGACAGTAAGGCCCATGAGCAGTTCTTC,CASSLSWDSKAHEQFF
14,-,TRBV20-1,-,TRBJ1-1,TGCAGTGCCCGTGGGTCGACAGGGAACACTGAAGCTTTCTTT,CSARGSTGNTEAFF
15,TRBD1,TRBV4-2,-,TRBJ2-4,TGTGCCAGCAGCCCACAGGGGATGGCCAAAAACATTCAGTACTTC,CASSPQGMAKNIQYF
14,-,TRBV9,few,TRBJ2-2,TGTGCCAGCAGCCCTCGCCAGGAGGCCGGGGAGCTGTTTTTT,CASSPRQEAGELFF
13,-,TRBV25-1,-,TRBJ2-5,TGTGCCAGCAGTGAATGGGGGGTGGAGACCCAGTACTTC,CASSEWGVETQYF
18,TRBD2,TRBV12-3/TRBV12-4,-,TRBJ2-3,TGTGCCAGCAGTTTGTATAGTAGTAGCGGGAGTAGGACAGATACGCAGTATTTT,CASSLYSSSGSRTDTQYF
13,-,TRBV7-9,few,TRBJ2-3,TGTGCCAGCAGCTTTTTCGCCGCAGATACGCAGTATTTT,CASSFFAADTQYF
16,TRBD2,TRBV14,-,TRBJ2-1,TGTGCCAGCAGCCAAGATTGGCTAGCGGGAGTGGGGGAGCAGTTCTTC,CASSQDWLAGVGEQFF
17,-,TRBV5-6,few,TRBJ1-4,TGTGCCAGCGAGCGACTCGGGACCAGTGCAACTAATGAAAAACTGTTTTTT,CASERLGTSATNEKLFF
17,TRBD2,TRBV2,-,TRBJ2-1,TGTGCCAGCAGTGAAGCTGTTCGGGTGCTAGCGGGATTTGAGCAGTTCTTC,CASSEAVRVLAGFEQFF
15,TRBD1,TRBV6-1,few,TRBJ2-1,TGTGCCAGCGTCTCGGGACAGGGGGCGTACAATGAGCAGTTCTTC,CASVSGQGAYNEQFF
17,TRBD2,TRBV6-2/TRBV6-3,-,TRBJ2-3,TGTGCCAGCAGTTACAGGCTAGCGGGATGGACCACAGATACGCAGTATTTT,CASSYRLAGWTTDTQYF
15,-,TRBV15,few,TRBJ1-1,TGTGCCACCAGCAGTCCCGGCCAGACGAACACTGAAGCTTTCTTT,CATSSPGQTNTEAFF
12,-,TRBV7-6,-,TRBJ2-5,TGTGCCAGCAGCTTAGTCCCAGAGACCCAGTACTTC,CASSLVPETQYF
13,-,TRBV20-1,few,TRBJ1-4,TGCAGTGCGGTGTTCGGGAGAAATGAAAAACTGTTTTTT,CSAVFGRNEKLFF
13,-,TRBV20-1,few,TRBJ2-5,TGCAGTGCTAGTCCGGGCAGGGAAGAGACCCAGTACTTC,CSASPGREETQYF
14,-,TRBV7-6,-,TRBJ2-1,TGTGCCAGCAGCACCCCGGGACTTTACAATGAGCAGTTCTTC,CASSTPGLYNEQFF
13,-,TRBV12-3/TRBV12-4,-,TRBJ2-1,TGTGCCAGCAACTTTAACTCCCAGTCGGCCGAGTTCTTC,CASNFNSQSAEFF
14,-,TRBV29-1,-,TRBJ1-4,TGCAGCGTTGAAGACAGGGGAGGTAATGAAAAACTGTTTTTT,CSVEDRGGNEKLFF
15,-,TRBV20-1,-,TRBJ2-1,TGCAGTGCTAGCCCCCCCCCAAGAAGACGTGAGGAGCAGTTCTTC,CSASPPPRRREEQFF
16,TRBD1,TRBV4-1,-,TRBJ1-5,TGCGCCAGCAGCCTTGCCAACGGACAGGGTAATCAGCCCCAGCATTTT,CASSLANGQGNQPQHF
13,-,TRBV29-1,-,TRBJ2-5,TGCAGCGCCGTGATAGCCGGCCAGGAGACCCAGTACTTC,CSAVIAGQETQYF
16,TRBD2,TRBV20-1,many,TRBJ2-5,TGCAGTGCTCCGCCCCCACTAGCGGAAATTCAAGAGACCCAGTACTTC,CSAPPPLAEIQETQYF
16,-,TRBV7-8,-,TRBJ2-1,TGTGCCAGCAGCTTACCCACTACCGGGAAAAACAATGAGCAGTTCTTC,CASSLPTTGKNNEQFF
15,-,TRBV5-1,few,TRBJ2-2,TGCGCCAGCAGCTGGAGTTACTTAGCCACCGGGGAGCTGTTTTTT,CASSWSYLATGELFF
18,-,TRBV6-1,-,TRBJ2-1,TGTGCCAGCAGTGCTAGAGGCCTAAGCAGTTTCTCCTACAATGAGCAGTTCTTC,CASSARGLSSFSYNEQFF
14,-,TRBV5-6,-,TRBJ2-1,TGTGCCAGCAGCTCCGGGCTCTCCTACAATGAGCAGTTCTTC,CASSSGLSYNEQFF
14,-,TRBV7-2,-,TRBJ1-1,TGTGCCAGCAGCCCAACCGATGCGCGCGCTGAAGCTTTCTTT,CASSPTDARAEAFF
14,-,TRBV7-9,-,TRBJ1-3,TGTGCCAGCAGCTTACCTGACAGGGGAAACACCATATATTTT,CASSLPDRGNTIYF
16,TRBD2,TRBV9,few,TRBJ2-3,TGTGCCAGCAGCGTAGGACGGAGCGGGAGGGTAAATACGCAGTATTTT,CASSVGRSGRVNTQYF
14,TRBD1,TRBV12-3/TRBV12-4,few,TRBJ1-4,TGTGCCAGCAGTCGGACAGGGAGCGGTGAAAAACTGTTTTTT,CASSRTGSGEKLFF